This TCR beta chain was captured in a study of molecular identifiers for immune sequencing clone quantification. About the study: In replicates, the authors split RNA from around 20,000 or 100,000 naive CD8 cells five ways and sequenced four.

This clonotype has just a few counts. This CDR3 contains 16 residues. The germline gives CDR1 SGHVS, CDR2 FNYEAQ. V gave up 1 base and J gave up 8 bases, with 15 bases separating them. MiXCR was run by TCRdb on the PCR reads, yielding one entry per CDR3 protein. The sample holds nearly 650,000 distinct CDR3 sequences, about 25% seen once. Sequencing was performed on naive CD8+ T cells from blood, with Jurkat cell RNA spiked in. Subset given: FACS-sorted CD8+CD4-CCR7+CD45RA+ naive T cells. This sequence originates from a human donor in good health. Some libraries in this study had Jurkat cell RNA spiked in. The chain has TRBV7-6 and TRBJ1-6; tentatively, D is TRBD1 (5 bases). CDR3 sequence (DNA): TGTGCCAGCAGCTTAGTGGCCGACAGACCCTATTCACCCCTCCACTTT. Translating it yields CASSLVADRPYSPLHF.